This is a list of T cell receptor beta chains from one sample in a study of sequential checkpoint blockade in melanoma. The repertoire was sequenced with immunoSEQ multiplex PCR; TCRdb's copy has only in-frame clones and lacks some. Of 27,000 or so clones listed, roughly 81% are singletons. This specimen consisted of CD8+ T cells sorted from blood (inferred from file names), obtained from a patient given nivolumab and ipilimumab in sequence. These receptors all come from a human donor with melanoma. The CDR3 runs from the conserved cysteine through the conserved F or W. A D gene is named only where the DNA matches it firmly. For some rows the clone size is stated as once, few or many, or as a class when expanded; others skip it.

.,.,TRBJ1-2,TRBV9,TGTGCCAGCAGCCAAGGGGGGGGCGACTATGGCTACACCTTC,CASSQGGGDYGYTF
.,TRBD2,TRBJ2-1,TRBV9,TGTGCCAGCAGCATAACAGGGTCTAGCGGGTACAATGAGCAGTTCTTC,CASSITGSSGYNEQFF
.,TRBD2,TRBJ2-1,TRBV9,TGTGCCAGCAGCGTAGTCCCCGGGACTAGCGGGATGGGAGAGCAGTTCTTC,CASSVVPGTSGMGEQFF
few,.,TRBJ2-7,TRBV18,TGTGCCAGCTCACCCCTCGGGGAGCAGTACTTC,CASSPLGEQYF
.,.,TRBJ2-7,TRBV27,TGTGCCAGCAGTTTACAAGGTTACAGCTACGAGCAGTACTTC,CASSLQGYSYEQYF
.,TRBD1,TRBJ2-3,TRBV7-9,TGTGCCAGCAGCCAGGGACAGGGGTACGATACGCAGTATTTT,CASSQGQGYDTQYF
.,TRBD1,TRBJ1-2,TRBV19,TGTGCCAGTAGTCCTTCCTCCGGGACAGGGGGCTCCTATGGCTACACCTTC,CASSPSSGTGGSYGYTF
.,TRBD1,TRBJ1-2,TRBV28,TGTGCCAGCAGTGAGGGGACAGACTATGGCTACACCTTC,CASSEGTDYGYTF
.,.,TRBJ1-1,TRBV27,TGTGCCAGCAGTTTAACGGGGGGCCCGAACACTGAAGCTTTCTTT,CASSLTGGPNTEAFF
.,TRBD1,TRBJ2-5,TRBV2,TGTGCCAGCAGTGAAGGGGACAGCTGGTCACAAGAGACCCAGTACTTC,CASSEGDSWSQETQYF
.,TRBD1,TRBJ2-7,TRBV9,TGTGCCAGCAGCGTAGGGACAGGGAGTAGCTACGAGCAGTACTTC,CASSVGTGSSYEQYF
.,TRBD2,TRBJ2-3,TRBV6-4,TGTGCCAGCAGCCCCTATAGCGGGGTCACAGATACGCAGTATTTT,CASSPYSGVTDTQYF
.,TRBD2,TRBJ2-2,TRBV7-2,TGTGCCAGCAGAGAAACTAGCGGGAACACCGGGGAGCTGTTTTTT,CASRETSGNTGELFF
.,.,TRBJ2-7,TRBV4-3,TGCGCCAGCAGCCAAGATTGGGGCAACTACGAGCAGTACTTC,CASSQDWGNYEQYF
.,.,TRBJ1-5,TRBV7-8,TGTGCCAGCAGCTTAGGGCAGGGTGGCCAGCCCCAGCATTTT,CASSLGQGGQPQHF
.,.,TRBJ2-6,TRBV25-1,TGTGCCAGCAGTGAGCGCTCTGGGGCCAACGTCCTGACTTTC,CASSERSGANVLTF
.,.,TRBJ2-5,TRBV4-3,TGCGCCAGCAGCCAAGATCCGGGATGGGAGCAGTACTTC,CASSQDPGWEQYF
.,TRBD2,TRBJ2-7,TRBV6-5,TGTGCCAGCAGTTACAATTCACTAGCGGCCTCCTACGAGCAGTACTTC,CASSYNSLAASYEQYF
.,TRBD2,TRBJ2-7,TRBV4-3,TGCGCCAGCAGCCAAGAGTTGGGAGGGGCCCCCGACGAGCAGTACTTC,CASSQELGGAPDEQYF
few,.,TRBJ1-1,TRBV28,TGTGCCAGCAGCCCGTCGCGGGACCTCAGCACTGAAGCTTTCTTT,CASSPSRDLSTEAFF
.,.,TRBJ2-7,TRBV16,TGTGCCAGCAGCTTCAGTGGTTCCTACGAGCAGTACTTC,CASSFSGSYEQYF
.,.,TRBJ1-2,TRBV6-5,TGTGCCAGCAGGGCGGGCCCCTCGGGTGGCTACACCTTC,CASRAGPSGGYTF
.,.,TRBJ2-2,TRBV19,TGTGCCAGTAGTATTTCAGGCCCTCCATACACCGGGGAGCTGTTTTTT,CASSISGPPYTGELFF
.,.,TRBJ2-2,TRBV28,TGTGCCAGCAGTCTCTCCTCCGGGGAGCTGTTTTTT,CASSLSSGELFF
.,.,TRBJ1-5,TRBV9,TGTGCCAGCAGCGCCGGAGGCAGGGGCGATCAGCCCCAGCATTTT,CASSAGGRGDQPQHF
.,TRBD2,TRBJ2-1,TRBV7-2,TGTGCCAGCAGCCTGAACGGGGGGGATTACAATGAGCAGTTCTTC,CASSLNGGDYNEQFF
few,TRBD2,TRBJ2-1,TRBV11-2,TGTGCCAGCAGCCCGTTTGGAGCGGGAGTATCCCATGAGCAGTTCTTC,CASSPFGAGVSHEQFF
.,.,TRBJ2-3,TRBV28,TGTGCCAGCAGTTTAGGGTCAGGACTCACAGATACGCAGTATTTT,CASSLGSGLTDTQYF
.,.,TRBJ1-2,TRBV19,TGTGCCACCAGAACTAACTATGGCTACACCTTC,CATRTNYGYTF
.,.,TRBJ1-2,TRBV5-4,TGTGCCAGCAGCCCATTCCTCGAGACACCTAACTATGGCTACACCTTC,CASSPFLETPNYGYTF
.,.,TRBJ1-1,TRBV7-9,TGTGCCAGCAGCTCCCAGACAGCGAACACTGAAGCTTTCTTT,CASSSQTANTEAFF
.,.,TRBJ1-1,TRBV5-6,TGTGCCAGCAGCCCAGCGGGGTCTGAAGCTTTCTTT,CASSPAGSEAFF
few,TRBD2,TRBJ2-7,TRBV28,TGTGCCAGCAGTGGCTGGGGTAGCGGGAGGGCCGTCGAGCAGTACTTC,CASSGWGSGRAVEQYF
once,TRBD2,TRBJ2-5,TRBV27,TGTGCCAGCAAACTAGCGAGCGGAACTCAAGAGACCCAGTACTTC,CASKLASGTQETQYF
.,.,TRBJ1-5,TRBV4-3,TGCGCCAGCAGCCAAGACAGGGGCGGGGGTCAGCCCCAGCATTTT,CASSQDRGGGQPQHF
few,.,TRBJ1-3,TRBV28,TGTGCCAGCAGTTTTTGGAGGGACCTCTCTGGAAACACCATATATTTT,CASSFWRDLSGNTIYF
.,.,TRBJ1-1,TRBV7-6,TGTGCCAGCAGCCCTTCGGGGGGGGGCCACACTGAAGCTTTCTTT,CASSPSGGGHTEAFF
.,.,TRBJ2-1,TRBV28,TGTGCCAGCAGTTTAGGGCTAGCTAGTACTGAGCAGTTCTTC,CASSLGLASTEQFF
.,.,TRBJ1-1,TRBV28,TGTGCCAGCAGCCTTCTATCCGGGGTGAGTGAAGCTTTCTTT,CASSLLSGVSEAFF
.,.,TRBJ2-7,TRBV6-1,TGTGCCAGCACCAAGGGGGAGTTCCTCTACGAGCAGTACTTC,CASTKGEFLYEQYF
.,TRBD2,TRBJ2-1,TRBV6-5,TGTGCCAGCAGCCGCGGGACTAGCGGGGGGGATGAGCAGTTCTTC,CASSRGTSGGDEQFF
.,.,TRBJ1-2,TRBV5-8,TGTGCCAGCAGCTTGGATATGCGAAACTATGGCTACACCTTC,CASSLDMRNYGYTF
.,.,TRBJ2-7,TRBV9,TGTGCCAGCAGCGTAGGAGACTATCGGTCCGAGCAGTACTTC,CASSVGDYRSEQYF
.,.,TRBJ1-6,TRBV2,TGTGCCGTCCATTCCCCCCTCCACTTT,CAVHSPLHF
once,.,TRBJ2-7,TRBV2,TGTGCCAGCAGTCCGATGATAGCGCACGAGCAGTACTTC,CASSPMIAHEQYF
.,TRBD1,TRBJ1-5,TRBV19,TGTGCCAGTAGTATTTTAGGGGGCGTTCAAAATCAGCCCCAGCATTTT,CASSILGGVQNQPQHF
.,.,TRBJ1-3,TRBV7-2,TGTGCCAGCAGCTTAGGGGCCAGCCCTCTCTCTGGAAACACCATATATTTT,CASSLGASPLSGNTIYF
.,.,TRBJ1-1,TRBV9,TGTGCCAGCAGCGTTCGCAGAACAGACAGTGAAGCTTTCTTT,CASSVRRTDSEAFF
.,.,TRBJ1-2,TRBV19,TGTGCCAGCCAAGCGGGATATGGCTACACCTTC,CASQAGYGYTF
.,TRBD2,TRBJ2-5,TRBV2,TGTGCCAGCAGTGAGGCCACAAGGCGGGAGCAGTACTTC,CASSEATRREQYF
.,.,TRBJ2-3,TRBV28,TGTGCCAGCAGTTTAGTCCTGTCACCGCTCCGGGGGGATACGCAGTATTTT,CASSLVLSPLRGDTQYF
few,.,TRBJ1-1,TRBV19,TGTGCCAGTGTGACAGGGAACACTGAAGCTTTCTTT,CASVTGNTEAFF
.,.,TRBJ1-4,TRBV7-9,TGTGCCAGCAGCTTCGACGGTGGGCAGGAAAAACTGTTTTTT,CASSFDGGQEKLFF
.,TRBD1,TRBJ1-1,TRBV29-1,TGCAGCGTGGGACAGGGGAGTACTGAAGCTTTCTTT,CSVGQGSTEAFF
.,TRBD1,TRBJ2-7,TRBV6-5,TGTGCCAGCAGTTACTCGAGGGACAGGTCCTACGAGCAGTACTTC,CASSYSRDRSYEQYF
.,.,TRBJ2-2,TRBV4-3,TGCGCCAGCAGCCCTGTCACTAGCCTTCCCCCCGGGGAGCTGTTTTTT,CASSPVTSLPPGELFF
.,TRBD2,TRBJ2-1,TRBV7-6,TGTGCCAGCAGCTTAGTGAGCGGGGTTTACAATGAGCAGTTCTTC,CASSLVSGVYNEQFF
.,.,TRBJ1-2,TRBV14,TGTGCCAGCAGCCAAGAGTCATGGGTCTACAGCTATGGCTACACCTTC,CASSQESWVYSYGYTF
.,.,TRBJ1-1,TRBV5-6,TGTGCCAGCAGCTGGGGACACCGCACTGAAGCTTTCTTT,CASSWGHRTEAFF
.,.,TRBJ2-3,TRBV7-6,TGTGCCAGCAGCTTATTAGGTGCGGCAGATACGCAGTATTTT,CASSLLGAADTQYF